The source of this T cell receptor beta chain is a study of blood T cell repertoires in COVID-19. Germline V gene data show CDR1 as SGHRS and CDR2 as YFSETQ. Trimming took 0 bases from V and 4 from J, leaving 4 bases between them. The CDR3 covers 12 residues. Only in-frame clones appear in the TCRdb table, and some are missing; sequencing was by immunoSEQ multiplex PCR. Altogether under 450,000 clones are present, approximately 77% being singletons, with the ten largest covering over 0.95%. Notes on this clone: Other DNA sequences in the same sample also yield this CDR3.

The V and J genes are TRBV5-1 and TRBJ1-2; D uncertain. Material for sequencing was peripheral blood. The sequence derives from a human donor with acute or convalescent COVID-19. The donor label of this sample is uncertain. The CDR3 region has the DNA TGCGCCAGCAGCTTGGACTCCTATGGCTACACCTTC. Translated: CASSLDSYGYTF.